Listed here are 15 T cell receptor beta chains from one sample, sequenced in a study of T cell repertoires in cytomegalovirus infection. These receptors are not linked to any known antigen. One entry per CDR3 protein results from TCRdb running MiXCR on the reads. This sample has fewer than 1,000,000 distinct CDR3 sequences; approximately 31% occur once, and the top ten carry more than 13%. Here the sequenced sample was cultured CD8+ T cells from PBMCs, taken from culture after CMV antigen stimulation. The receptor set was obtained from a human donor in good health (CMV status not recorded). Some clones in this sample may be carry-over from other donors' samples.

This clonotype has a handful of counts. The V gene is TRBV27, the J gene TRBJ2-7, with 11 bases identical to TRBD1. The CDR3 consists of 14 residues. The V segment lost 5 bases and the J segment 6 bases; nucleotides outside the gene matches: 6. The germline gives CDR1 MNHEY, CDR2 SMNVEV (reference sequence). As DNA, the CDR3 is TGTGCCAGCAGTCGGCGGACAGGGGGCAGCGAGCAGTACTTC. It encodes CASSRRTGGSEQYF.

As to this clonotype: A much larger clone is a single base away; this may be a read error. This CDR3 is missing its conserved last phenylalanine or tryptophan, likely due to a read error. The genes are TRBV7-6 and TRBJ2-3; a weak D match, TRBD2 (6 bases). Germline V gives CDR1 SGHVS, CDR2 FNYEAQ. The CDR3 length is 16 residues. Trimming cost V 5 bases and J 2 bases, with 17 bases left between them. The CDR3 here is CASSRPAGLSTDTQYY. The CDR3 DNA is TGTGCCAGCAGCAGACCGGCGGGGTTATCCACAGATACGCAGTATTAT.

This chain uses TRBV28 with TRBJ1-6; weak D call: TRBD1 (5 bases). V was cut by 5 bases and J by 4 bases, with 15 bases left in between. CDR1 MDHEN and CDR2 SYDVKM come from the germline V gene. The length of the CDR3 is 16 residues. CDR3 bases: TGTGCCAGCAGTATCCCTCCTCAGGGTTATAATTCACCCCTCCACTTT. It yields the protein CASSIPPQGYNSPLHF.

The sample holds many counts of this clonotype. V gene TRBV12-3 or TRBV12-4 combines with J gene TRBJ1-5, with a tentative D call TRBD1 (5 bases). This CDR3 is 16 amino acids long. Trimming cost V 3 bases and J 3 bases, with 15 bases left between them. This CDR3 is CASSFITRDPNQPQHF. For the CDR3, the DNA is TGTGCCAGCAGTTTCATTACCCGGGACCCCAATCAGCCCCAGCATTTT.

This clonotype counts as medium-sized (0.01 to 0.1%). The rearrangement joins TRBV7-6 to TRBJ2-2; D is perhaps TRBD2 (6 bases). The CDR3 has 15 amino acids. Trimming left V 5 bases short and J 2 bases short, with 12 bases between. Germline V gene lookup returns CDR1 SGHVS and CDR2 FNYEAQ. In DNA, the CDR3 is TGTGCCAGCAGCACTCTAGCGATCAACACCGGGGAGCTGTTTTTT. Encoded protein: CASSTLAINTGELFF.

This clonotype was seen only a few times. The V gene is TRBV12-3 or TRBV12-4, the J gene TRBJ1-1; a weak D match, TRBD1 (5 bases). There are 17 residues in the CDR3. Trimming took off 2 bases at V and 2 bases at J, with 18 bases between the two ends. The DNA of the CDR3 is TGTGCCAGCAGTTTATGGGGGAGGGTAGGCAGAAACACTGAAGCTTTCTTT. Translation: CASSLWGRVGRNTEAFF.

This clonotype was picked up many times. The chain is built from TRBV2 and TRBJ2-1; TRBD2 matches at 12 bases. Germline trimming cut 4 bases from V and 0 bases from J; bases unmatched to any gene: 1. This CDR3 has 16 residues. Germline CDR1 SNHLY, CDR2 FYNNEI. This CDR3 is CASSASGGASYNEQFF. The CDR3 bases are TGTGCCAGCAGTGCTAGCGGGGGGGCCTCCTACAATGAGCAGTTCTTC.

Remarks on this clonotype: Relative to the germline gene, one junction end is altered; a read error may explain this. The rearrangement uses TRBV2 and TRBJ1-2; D ambiguous. Germline values: CDR1 SNHLY, CDR2 FYNNEI. The CDR3 spans 12 residues. The CDR3 region is CTSSEVQYGYTF. The DNA of the CDR3 is TGTACCAGCAGTGAGGTACAGTATGGCTACACCTTC.

This clonotype was seen a handful of times. V usage is TRBV6-6 and J usage is TRBJ2-7; the match to TRBD2 covers 12 bases. Per the germline V gene, CDR1 is MNHNY and CDR2 is SVGAGI (reference sequence). After removal of 5 bases from V and 0 bases from J, the junction contained 5 bases not matched to a gene. This CDR3 spans 16 amino acids. DNA for the CDR3: TGTGCCAGCAGTGGTGGACTAGCGGGGACCTCCTACGAGCAGTACGTC. It translates to CASSGGLAGTSYEQYV.

In its sample, this clonotype was seen once. This clone may be a read error of a much larger clone one base away. This chain uses TRBV7-8 with TRBJ1-1; D gene ambiguous. Germline V gene sequence: CDR1 SGHVS, CDR2 FQNEAQ. The CDR3 is made up of 10 amino acids. The CDR3 is CASSLAETSF. The DNA of the CDR3 is TGTGCCAGCAGCTTAGCAGAGACTTCCTTT.

With respect to this clonotype: This may be a read error, as it is one base from a much larger clone. V usage is TRBV5-4 and J usage is TRBJ2-3; D not certain. The CDR3 covers 12 residues. V gave up 2 bases and J gave up 5 bases, with 6 bases separating them. CDR1 is SGHNT and CDR2 is YYREEE in the germline V gene (reference sequence). The CDR3 region is CASSFDGDTQYF. For the CDR3, the DNA is TGTGCCAGCAGCTTCGATGGAGATACGCAGTATTTT.

This clonotype occurred a few times. The CDR3 DNA is TGTGCCAGCAGCTTTCCGGGCCCTAGGACCTACGAGCAGTACGTC. It translates to CASSFPGPRTYEQYV. This chain uses TRBV7-6 with TRBJ2-7; no clear D. V gave up 3 bases and J gave up 2 bases, with 14 bases separating them. The CDR3 length is 15 residues. Germline CDR1 is SGHVS and CDR2 is FNYEAQ.

The chain carries TRBV6-6 and TRBJ1-4; 7 bases align to TRBD1. The CDR3 is 14 amino acids. V lost 7 bases and J lost 5; bases outside the gene matches: 7. Germline V gene data show CDR1 as MNHNY and CDR2 as SVGAGI (reference sequence). This CDR3 is CASINRGVNEKLFF. CDR3 in DNA: TGTGCCAGCATTAACAGGGGCGTGAATGAAAAACTGTTTTTT.

The chain employs TRBV6-5 and TRBJ2-5, with TRBD1 identical over 10 bases. The CDR3 runs to 16 residues. V dropped 2 bases and J dropped 2; count of bases not matched to a gene: 5. Germline loops: CDR1 MNHEY, CDR2 SVGAGI. In DNA form, the CDR3 reads TGTGCCAGCAGTTACGGGGACAGGGGTCCTCAAGAGACCCAGTACTTC. Its protein is CASSYGDRGPQETQYF.

The table lists this clonotype with a few counts. The J gene is TRBJ1-5, the V gene TRBV4-1, with D possibly being TRBD1 (5 bases). Looked up from germline, CDR1 is MGHRA and CDR2 is YSYEKL. Trimming took off 1 base at V and 6 bases at J, with 10 bases between the two ends. CDR3 size: 14 residues. As DNA, the CDR3 is TGCGCCAGCAGCCAAGCGAGGGGAATTCAGCCCCAGCATTTT. It is translated as CASSQARGIQPQHF.